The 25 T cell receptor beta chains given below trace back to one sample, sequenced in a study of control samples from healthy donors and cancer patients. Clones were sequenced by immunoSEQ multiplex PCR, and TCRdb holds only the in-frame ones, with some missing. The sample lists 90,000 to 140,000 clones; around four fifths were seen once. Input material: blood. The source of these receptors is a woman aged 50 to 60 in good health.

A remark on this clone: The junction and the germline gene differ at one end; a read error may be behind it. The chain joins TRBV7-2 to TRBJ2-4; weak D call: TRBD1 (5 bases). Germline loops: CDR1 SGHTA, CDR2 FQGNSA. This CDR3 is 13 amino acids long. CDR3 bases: TGTGCCAGCAGCCCTACCAGACAGCACATTCTGTACTTC. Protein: CASSPTRQHILYF.

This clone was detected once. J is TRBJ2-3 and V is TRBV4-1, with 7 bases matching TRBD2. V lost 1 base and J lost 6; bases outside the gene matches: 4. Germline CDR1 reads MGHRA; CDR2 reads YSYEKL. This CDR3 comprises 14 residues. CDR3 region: CASSQGPGGDTQYF. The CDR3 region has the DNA TGCGCCAGCAGCCAAGGACCGGGGGGTGATACGCAGTATTTT.

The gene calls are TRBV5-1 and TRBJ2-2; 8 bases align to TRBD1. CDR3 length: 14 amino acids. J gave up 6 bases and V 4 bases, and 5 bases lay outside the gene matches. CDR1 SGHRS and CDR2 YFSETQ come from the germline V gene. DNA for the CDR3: TGCGCCAGCAGCCTGGGACAGGTCTCCGGGGAGCTGTTTTTT. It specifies CASSLGQVSGELFF.

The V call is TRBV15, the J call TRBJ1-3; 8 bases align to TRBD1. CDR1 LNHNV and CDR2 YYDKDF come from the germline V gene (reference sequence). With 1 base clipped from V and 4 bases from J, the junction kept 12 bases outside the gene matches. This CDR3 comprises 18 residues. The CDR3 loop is CATSRGTVGQGSGNTIYF. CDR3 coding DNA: TGTGCCACCAGCAGAGGGACAGTCGGACAGGGATCCGGAAACACCATATATTTT.

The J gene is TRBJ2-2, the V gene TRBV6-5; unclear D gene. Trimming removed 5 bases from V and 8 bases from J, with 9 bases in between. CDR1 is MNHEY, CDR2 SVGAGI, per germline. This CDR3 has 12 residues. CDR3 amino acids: CASSLRRGELFF. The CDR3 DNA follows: TGTGCCAGCAGTCTGAGGAGAGGGGAGCTGTTTTTT.

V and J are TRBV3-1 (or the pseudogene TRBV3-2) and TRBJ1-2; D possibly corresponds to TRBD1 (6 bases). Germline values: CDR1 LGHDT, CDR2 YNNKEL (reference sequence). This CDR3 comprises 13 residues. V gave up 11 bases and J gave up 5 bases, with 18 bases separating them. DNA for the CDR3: TGTGCCTCCCTGGGGGGCTTCGGTTATGGCTACACCTTC. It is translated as CASLGGFGYGYTF.

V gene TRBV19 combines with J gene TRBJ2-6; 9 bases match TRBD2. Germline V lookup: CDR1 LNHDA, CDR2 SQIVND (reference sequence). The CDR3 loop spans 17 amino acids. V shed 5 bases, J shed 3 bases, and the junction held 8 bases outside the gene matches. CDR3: CASSRAAGGGGANVLTF. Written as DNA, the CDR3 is TGTGCCAGTAGTCGAGCAGCGGGGGGCGGTGGGGCCAACGTCCTGACTTTC.

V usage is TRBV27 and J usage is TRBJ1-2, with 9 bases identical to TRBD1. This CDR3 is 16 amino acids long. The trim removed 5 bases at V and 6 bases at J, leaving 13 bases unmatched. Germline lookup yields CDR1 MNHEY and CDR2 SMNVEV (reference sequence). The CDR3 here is CASSLLGQGRGDGYTF. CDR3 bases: TGTGCCAGCAGTCTCCTGGGACAGGGCCGAGGCGATGGCTACACCTTC.

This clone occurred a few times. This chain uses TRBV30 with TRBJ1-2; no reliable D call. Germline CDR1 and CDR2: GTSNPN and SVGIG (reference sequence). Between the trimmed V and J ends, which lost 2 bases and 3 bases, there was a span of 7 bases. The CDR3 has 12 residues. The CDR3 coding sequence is TGTGCCTGGAGTCATGGGGACTATGGCTACACCTTC. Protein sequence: CAWSHGDYGYTF. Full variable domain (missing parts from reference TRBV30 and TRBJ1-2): SQTIHQWPATLVQPVGSPLSLECTVEGTSNPNLYWYRQAAGRGLQLLFYSVGIGQISSEVPQNLSASRPQDRQFILSSKKLLLSDSGFYLCAWSHGDYGYTFGSGTRLTVV.

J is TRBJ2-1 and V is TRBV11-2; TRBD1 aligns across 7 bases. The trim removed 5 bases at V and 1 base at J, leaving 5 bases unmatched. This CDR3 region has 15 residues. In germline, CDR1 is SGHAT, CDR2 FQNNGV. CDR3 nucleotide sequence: TGTGCCAGCAGCCCTCGGACAGGTTCCTACAATGAGCAGTTCTTC. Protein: CASSPRTGSYNEQFF.

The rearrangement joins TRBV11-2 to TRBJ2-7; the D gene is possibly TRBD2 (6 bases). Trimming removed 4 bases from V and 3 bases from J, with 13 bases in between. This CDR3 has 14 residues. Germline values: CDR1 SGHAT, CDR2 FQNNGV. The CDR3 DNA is TGTGCCAGCAGCTCGGGACTGACGTTCTACGAGCAGTACTTC. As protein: CASSSGLTFYEQYF.

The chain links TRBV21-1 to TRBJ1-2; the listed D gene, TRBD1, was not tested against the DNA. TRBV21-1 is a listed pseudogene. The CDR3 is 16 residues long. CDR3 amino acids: CASSATRQNANYGYTF. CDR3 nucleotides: TGTGCCAGCAGCGCGACACGACAAAATGCTAACTATGGCTACACCTTC.

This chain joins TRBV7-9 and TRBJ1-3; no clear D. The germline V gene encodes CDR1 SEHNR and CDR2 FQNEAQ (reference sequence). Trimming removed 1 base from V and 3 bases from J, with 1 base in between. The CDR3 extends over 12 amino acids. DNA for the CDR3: TGTGCCAGCAGCTTAGATGGAAACACCATATATTTT. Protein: CASSLDGNTIYF.

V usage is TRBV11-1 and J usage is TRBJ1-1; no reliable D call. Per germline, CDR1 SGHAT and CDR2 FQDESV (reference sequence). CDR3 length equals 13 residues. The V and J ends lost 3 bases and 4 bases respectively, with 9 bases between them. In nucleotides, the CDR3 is TGTGCCAGCAGCTTTCTTAGAACCACTGAAGCTTTCTTT. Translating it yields CASSFLRTTEAFF.

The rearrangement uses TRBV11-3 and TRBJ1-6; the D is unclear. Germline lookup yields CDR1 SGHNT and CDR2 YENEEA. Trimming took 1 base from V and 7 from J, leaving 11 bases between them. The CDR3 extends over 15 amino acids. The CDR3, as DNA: TGTGCCAGCAGCTTAGGCGGCCTTCGAAATTCACCCCTCCACTTT. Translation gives CASSLGGLRNSPLHF.

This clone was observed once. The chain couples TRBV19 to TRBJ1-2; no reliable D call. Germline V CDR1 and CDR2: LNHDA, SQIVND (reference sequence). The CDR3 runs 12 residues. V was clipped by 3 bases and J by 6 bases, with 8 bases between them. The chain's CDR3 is CASSIPPNGYTF. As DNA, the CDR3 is TGTGCCAGTAGTATTCCTCCTAATGGCTACACCTTC.

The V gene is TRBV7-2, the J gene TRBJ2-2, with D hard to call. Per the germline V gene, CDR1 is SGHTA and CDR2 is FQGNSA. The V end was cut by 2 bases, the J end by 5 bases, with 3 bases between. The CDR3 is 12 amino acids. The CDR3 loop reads CASSLSTGELFF. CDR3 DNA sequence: TGTGCCAGCAGCTTATCGACCGGGGAGCTGTTTTTT.

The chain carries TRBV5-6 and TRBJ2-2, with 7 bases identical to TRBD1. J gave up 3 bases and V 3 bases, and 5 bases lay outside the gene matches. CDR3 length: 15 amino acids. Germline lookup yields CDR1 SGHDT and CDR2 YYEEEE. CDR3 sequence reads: CASSSRDSYTGELFF. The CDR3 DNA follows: TGTGCCAGCAGCTCTAGGGACAGCTACACCGGGGAGCTGTTTTTT.

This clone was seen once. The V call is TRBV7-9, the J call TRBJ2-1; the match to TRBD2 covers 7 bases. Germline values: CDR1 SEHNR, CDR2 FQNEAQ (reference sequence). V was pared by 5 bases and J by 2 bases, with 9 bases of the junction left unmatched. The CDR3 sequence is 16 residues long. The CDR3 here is CASSPGLSGAYNEQFF. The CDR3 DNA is TGTGCCAGCAGCCCGGGACTAAGCGGGGCCTACAATGAGCAGTTCTTC.

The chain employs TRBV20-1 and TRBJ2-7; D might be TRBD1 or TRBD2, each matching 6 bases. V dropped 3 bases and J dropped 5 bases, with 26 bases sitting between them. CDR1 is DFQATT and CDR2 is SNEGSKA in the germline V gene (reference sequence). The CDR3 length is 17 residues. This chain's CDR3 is CSASGPLTGEGGDEQYF. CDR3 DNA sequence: TGCAGTGCTAGTGGGCCACTAACGGGAGAGGGGGGCGACGAGCAGTACTTC.

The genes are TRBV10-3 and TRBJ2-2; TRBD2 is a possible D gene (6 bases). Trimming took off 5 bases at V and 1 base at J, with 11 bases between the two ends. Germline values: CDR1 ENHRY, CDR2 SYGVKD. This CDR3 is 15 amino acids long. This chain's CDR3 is CAISLREENTGELFF. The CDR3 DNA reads TGTGCCATCAGTCTCAGGGAGGAGAACACCGGGGAGCTGTTTTTT.

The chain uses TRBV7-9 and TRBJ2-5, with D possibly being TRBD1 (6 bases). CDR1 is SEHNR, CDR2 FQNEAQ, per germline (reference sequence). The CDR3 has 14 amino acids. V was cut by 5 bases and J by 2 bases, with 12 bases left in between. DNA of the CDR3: TGTGCCAGCAGCCAACGCGGACAGCAAGAGACCCAGTACTTC. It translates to CASSQRGQQETQYF.

The CDR3 nucleotides are TGTGCCAGCAGTTCCCGTTTAGCGGGAGGGCCGAACGAGCAGTACTTC. Residues: CASSSRLAGGPNEQYF. V gene TRBV6-2 or TRBV6-3 combines with J gene TRBJ2-7, with 11 bases fitting TRBD2. The ends lost 4 bases at V and 5 bases at J; junction bases unmatched: 10. Germline assignment: CDR1 MNHEY and CDR2 SVGEGT. This CDR3 is 16 amino acids long.

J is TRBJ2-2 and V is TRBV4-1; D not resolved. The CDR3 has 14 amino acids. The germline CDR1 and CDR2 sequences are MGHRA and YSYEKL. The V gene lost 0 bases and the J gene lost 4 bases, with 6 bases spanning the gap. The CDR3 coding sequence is TGCGCCAGCAGCCAAGACATAATCACCGGGGAGCTGTTTTTT. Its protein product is CASSQDIITGELFF.

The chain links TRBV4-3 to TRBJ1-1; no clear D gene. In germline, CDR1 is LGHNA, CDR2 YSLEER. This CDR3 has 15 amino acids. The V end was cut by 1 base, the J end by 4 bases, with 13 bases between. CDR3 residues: CASSQGSGFGTEAFF. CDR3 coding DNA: TGCGCCAGCAGCCAAGGATCCGGGTTTGGCACTGAAGCTTTCTTT.